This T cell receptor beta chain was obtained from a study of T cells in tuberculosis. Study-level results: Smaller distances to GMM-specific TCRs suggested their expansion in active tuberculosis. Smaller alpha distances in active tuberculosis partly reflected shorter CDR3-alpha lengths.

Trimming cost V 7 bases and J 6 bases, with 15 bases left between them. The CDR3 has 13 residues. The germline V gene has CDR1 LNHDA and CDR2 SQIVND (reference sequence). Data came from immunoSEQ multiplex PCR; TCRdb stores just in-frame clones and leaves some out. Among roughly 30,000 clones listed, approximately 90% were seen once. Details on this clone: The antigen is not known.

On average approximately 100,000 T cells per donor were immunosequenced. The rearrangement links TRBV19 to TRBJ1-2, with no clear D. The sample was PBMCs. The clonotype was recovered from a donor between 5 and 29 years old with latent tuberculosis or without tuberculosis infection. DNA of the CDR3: TGTGCCAGTAATTTCCGTAGACAAAATGGCTACACCTTC. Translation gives CASNFRRQNGYTF.